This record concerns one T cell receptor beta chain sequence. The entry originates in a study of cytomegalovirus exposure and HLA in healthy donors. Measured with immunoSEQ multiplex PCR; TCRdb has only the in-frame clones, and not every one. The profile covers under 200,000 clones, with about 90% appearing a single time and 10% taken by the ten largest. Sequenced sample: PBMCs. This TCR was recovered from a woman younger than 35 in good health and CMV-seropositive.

The CDR3, as DNA: TGTGCCAGCTCACCGATTCGGACAGACACTGAAGCTTTCTTT. This encodes CASSPIRTDTEAFF. The chain is built from TRBV18 and TRBJ1-1; D is possibly TRBD1 (6 bases). The V end was cut by 3 bases, the J end by 3 bases, with 11 bases between. This CDR3 has 14 amino acids. The germline V gene has CDR1 KGHSH and CDR2 LQKENI.